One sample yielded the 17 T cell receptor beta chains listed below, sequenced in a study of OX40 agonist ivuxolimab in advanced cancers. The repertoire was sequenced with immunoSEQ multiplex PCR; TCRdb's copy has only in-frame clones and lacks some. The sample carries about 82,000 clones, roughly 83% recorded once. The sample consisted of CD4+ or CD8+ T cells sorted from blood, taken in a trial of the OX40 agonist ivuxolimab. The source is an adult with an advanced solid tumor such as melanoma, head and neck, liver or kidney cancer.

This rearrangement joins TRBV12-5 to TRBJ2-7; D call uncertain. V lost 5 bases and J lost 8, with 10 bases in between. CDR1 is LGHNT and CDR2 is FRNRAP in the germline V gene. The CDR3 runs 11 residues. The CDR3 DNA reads TGTGCTAGTGGTGTCGGAGCGAAGCAGTACTTC. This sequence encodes CASGVGAKQYF.

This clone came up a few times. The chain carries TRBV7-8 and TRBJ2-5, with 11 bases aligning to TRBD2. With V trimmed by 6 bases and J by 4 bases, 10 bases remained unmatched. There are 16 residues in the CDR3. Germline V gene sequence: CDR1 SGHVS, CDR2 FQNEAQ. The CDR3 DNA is TGTGCCAGCAGAAGAGTCTCTCTAGCGGGGGGAGAGACCCAGTACTTC. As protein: CASRRVSLAGGETQYF.

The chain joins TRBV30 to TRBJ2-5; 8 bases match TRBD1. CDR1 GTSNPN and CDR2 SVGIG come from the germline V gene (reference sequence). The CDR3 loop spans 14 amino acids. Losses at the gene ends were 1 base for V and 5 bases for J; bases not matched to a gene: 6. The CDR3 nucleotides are TGTGCCTGGAGTGCGGGACAGGTCAGGGAGACCCAGTACTTC. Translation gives CAWSAGQVRETQYF.

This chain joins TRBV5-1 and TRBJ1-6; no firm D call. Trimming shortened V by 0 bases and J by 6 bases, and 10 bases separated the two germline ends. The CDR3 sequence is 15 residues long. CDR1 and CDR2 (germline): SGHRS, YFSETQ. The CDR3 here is CASSLVTGPNSPLHF. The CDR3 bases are TGCGCCAGCAGCTTGGTAACCGGACCTAATTCACCCCTCCACTTT.

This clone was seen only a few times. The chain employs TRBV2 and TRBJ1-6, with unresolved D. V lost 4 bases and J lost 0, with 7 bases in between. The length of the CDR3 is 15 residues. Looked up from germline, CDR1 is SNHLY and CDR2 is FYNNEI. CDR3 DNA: TGTGCCAGCAGTGTAGGCAGCTCCTATAATTCACCCCTCCACTTT. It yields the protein CASSVGSSYNSPLHF. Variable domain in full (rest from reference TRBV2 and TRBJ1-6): EPEVTQTPSHQVTQMGQEVILRCVPISNHLYFYWYRQILGQKVEFLVSFYNNEISEKSEIFDDQFSVERPDGSNFTLKIRSTKLEDSAMYFCASSVGSSYNSPLHFGNGTRLTVT.

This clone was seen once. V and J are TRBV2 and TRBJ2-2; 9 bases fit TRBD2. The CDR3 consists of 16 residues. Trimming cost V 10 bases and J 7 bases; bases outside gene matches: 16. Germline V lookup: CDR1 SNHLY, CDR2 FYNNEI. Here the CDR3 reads CATGGIAGARGGELFF. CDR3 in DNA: TGTGCCACCGGGGGAATAGCGGGGGCACGAGGCGGGGAGCTGTTTTTT.

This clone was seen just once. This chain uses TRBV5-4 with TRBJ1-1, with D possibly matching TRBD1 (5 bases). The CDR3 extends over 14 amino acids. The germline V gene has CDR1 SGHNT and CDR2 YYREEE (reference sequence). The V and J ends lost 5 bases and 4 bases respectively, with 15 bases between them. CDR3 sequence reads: CASRPSQRGTEAFF. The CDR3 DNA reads TGTGCCAGCAGGCCCTCTCAGAGGGGCACTGAAGCTTTCTTT. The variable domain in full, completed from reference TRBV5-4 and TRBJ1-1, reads ETGVTQSPTHLIKTRGQQVTLRCSSQSGHNTVSWYQQALGQGPQFIFQYYREEENGRGNFPPRFSGLQFPNYSSELNVNALELDDSALYLCASRPSQRGTEAFFGQGTRLTVV.

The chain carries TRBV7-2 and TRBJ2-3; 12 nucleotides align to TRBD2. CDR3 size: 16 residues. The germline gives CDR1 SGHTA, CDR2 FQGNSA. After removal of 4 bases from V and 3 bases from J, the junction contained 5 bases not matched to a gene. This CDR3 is CASSSSSGGVTDTQYF. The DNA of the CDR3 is TGTGCCAGCAGCTCCTCTAGCGGGGGGGTTACAGATACGCAGTATTTT.

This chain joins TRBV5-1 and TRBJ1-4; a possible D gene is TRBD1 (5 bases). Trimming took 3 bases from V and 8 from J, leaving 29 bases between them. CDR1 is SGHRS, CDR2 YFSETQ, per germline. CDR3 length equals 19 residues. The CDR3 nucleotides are TGCGCCAGCAGCTCGACATACGACAGTCAGGTGGGCGAAGAAGAAAAACTGTTTTTT. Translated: CASSSTYDSQVGEEEKLFF. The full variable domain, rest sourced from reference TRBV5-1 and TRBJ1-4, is KAGVTQTPRYLIKTRGQQVTLSCSPISGHRSVSWYQQTPGQGLQFLFEYFSETQRNKGNFPGRFSGRQFSNSRSEMNVSTLELGDSALYLCASSSTYDSQVGEEEKLFFGSGTQLSVL.

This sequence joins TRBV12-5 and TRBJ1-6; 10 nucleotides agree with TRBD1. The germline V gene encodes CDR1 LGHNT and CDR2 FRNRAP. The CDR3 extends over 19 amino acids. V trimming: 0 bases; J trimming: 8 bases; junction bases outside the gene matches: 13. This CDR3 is CASGLVRGPRDRGYSPLHF. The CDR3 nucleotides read TGTGCTAGTGGTTTGGTACGGGGCCCTCGGGACAGGGGATATTCACCCCTCCACTTT.

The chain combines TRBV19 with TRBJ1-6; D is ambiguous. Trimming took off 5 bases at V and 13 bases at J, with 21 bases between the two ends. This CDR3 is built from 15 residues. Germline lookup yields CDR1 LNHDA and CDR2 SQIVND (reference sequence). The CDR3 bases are TGTGCCAGTAGTGGTCGGGCCTCAATAATCTCGCCCCTCCACTTT. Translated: CASSGRASIISPLHF.

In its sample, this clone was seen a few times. CDR3 nucleotides: TGTGCCATCAGTGAACAGGTCGTAGTTTCCTATGGCTACACCTTC. Translated: CAISEQVVVSYGYTF. The chain has TRBV10-3 and TRBJ1-2; D is possibly TRBD1 (5 bases). The germline V gene has CDR1 ENHRY and CDR2 SYGVKD. Trimming took 3 bases from V and 4 from J, leaving 15 bases between them. The CDR3 contains 15 residues.

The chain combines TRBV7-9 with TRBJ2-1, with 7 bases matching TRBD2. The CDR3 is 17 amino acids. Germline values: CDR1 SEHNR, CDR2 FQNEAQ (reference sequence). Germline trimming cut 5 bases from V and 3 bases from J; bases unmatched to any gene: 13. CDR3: CASSQPRSGGGYNEQFF. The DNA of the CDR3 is TGTGCCAGCAGCCAGCCCCGGTCGGGCGGGGGCTACAATGAGCAGTTCTTC.

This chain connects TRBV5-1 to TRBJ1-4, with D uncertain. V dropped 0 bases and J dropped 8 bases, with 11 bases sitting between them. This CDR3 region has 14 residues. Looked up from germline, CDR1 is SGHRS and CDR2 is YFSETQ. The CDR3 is CASSLATDPEKLFF. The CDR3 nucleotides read TGCGCCAGCAGCTTGGCCACAGACCCCGAAAAACTGTTTTTT.

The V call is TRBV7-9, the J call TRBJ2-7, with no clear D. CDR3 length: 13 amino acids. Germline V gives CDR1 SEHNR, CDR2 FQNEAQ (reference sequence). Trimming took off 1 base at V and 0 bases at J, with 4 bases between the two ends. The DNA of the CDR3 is TGTGCCAGCAGCTTAGGCAACTCCTACGAGCAGTACTTC. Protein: CASSLGNSYEQYF.

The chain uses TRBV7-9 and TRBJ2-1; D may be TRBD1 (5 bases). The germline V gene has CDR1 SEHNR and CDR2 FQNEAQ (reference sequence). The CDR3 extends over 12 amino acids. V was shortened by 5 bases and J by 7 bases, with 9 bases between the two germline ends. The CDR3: CASSPRQNEQFF. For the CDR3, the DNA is TGTGCCAGCAGCCCGCGACAGAATGAGCAGTTCTTC.

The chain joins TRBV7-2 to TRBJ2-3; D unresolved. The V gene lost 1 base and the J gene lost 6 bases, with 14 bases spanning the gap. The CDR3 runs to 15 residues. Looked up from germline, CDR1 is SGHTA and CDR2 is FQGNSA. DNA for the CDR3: TGTGCCAGCAGCTTAGGTGGTCTAGTTTTGGATACGCAGTATTTT. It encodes CASSLGGLVLDTQYF.